The 15 T cell receptor beta chains reported below all come from one sample, sequenced in a study of cytomegalovirus exposure and HLA in healthy donors. The PCR contained 60 Vbeta and 13 Jbeta primers. Repertoires were generated with immunoSEQ multiplex PCR, while TCRdb's copy carries only in-frame clones and drops some. The sample consists of around 100,000 clones, around 84% of them appearing once. Sample: PBMCs. All receptors derive from a woman between 18 and 29 years old in good health and CMV-seronegative.

The V and J genes are TRBV18 and TRBJ2-5; the match to TRBD1 covers 8 bases. The V segment lost 3 bases and the J segment 0 bases; nucleotides outside the gene matches: 0. The CDR3 is 14 amino acids. Germline CDR1 and CDR2: KGHSH and LQKENI. This CDR3 reads CASSPDRDQETQYF. The CDR3 nucleotides are TGTGCCAGCTCACCGGACAGGGACCAAGAGACCCAGTACTTC. The full variable domain, in which reference TRBV18 and TRBJ2-5 provide the parts outside the CDR3, is NAGVMQNPRHLVRRRGQEARLRCSPMKGHSHVYWYRQLPEEGLKFMVYLQKENIIDESGMPKERFSAEFPKEGPSILRIQQVVRGDSAAYFCASSPDRDQETQYFGPGTRLLVL.

V is TRBV15 and J is TRBJ1-2; 7 bases are a match to TRBD1. The CDR3 is 16 amino acids. V lost 1 base and J lost 2; bases outside the gene matches: 7. Germline values: CDR1 LNHNV, CDR2 YYDKDF (reference sequence). The CDR3 is CATSRGPDRANYGYTF. Written as DNA, the CDR3 is TGTGCCACCAGCAGAGGTCCAGACAGGGCCAACTATGGCTACACCTTC.

The genes are TRBV7-2 and TRBJ2-1; 9 bases are shared with TRBD1. The germline V gene encodes CDR1 SGHTA and CDR2 FQGNSA. V gave up 5 bases and J gave up 7 bases; unmatched junction bases: 9. The CDR3 runs to 15 residues. The CDR3 loop reads CASSRRDRVRNEQFF. In DNA form, the CDR3 reads TGTGCCAGCAGCCGGCGGGACAGGGTCAGGAATGAGCAGTTCTTC.

This sequence joins TRBV28 and TRBJ1-6; 10 nucleotides agree with TRBD1. The CDR3 sequence is 19 residues long. V was pared by 5 bases and J by 10 bases, with 20 bases of the junction left unmatched. Germline values: CDR1 MDHEN, CDR2 SYDVKM. The CDR3 spells CASSQPAGQGETTRSPLHF. CDR3 coding DNA: TGTGCCAGCAGTCAACCTGCAGGACAGGGGGAGACGACTCGATCACCCCTCCACTTT. The full variable domain, its missing parts supplied by reference TRBV28 and TRBJ1-6, is DVKVTQSSRYLVKRTGEKVFLECVQDMDHENMFWYRQDPGLGLRLIYFSYDVKMKEKGDIPEGYSVSREKKERFSLILESASTNQTSMYLCASSQPAGQGETTRSPLHFGNGTRLTVT.

The genes are TRBV5-8 and TRBJ2-3; weak D call: TRBD2 (5 bases). This CDR3 comprises 14 residues. V shed 4 bases and J shed 2 bases, with 11 bases lying between them. In germline, CDR1 is SGHTS, CDR2 YDEGEE. The CDR3 DNA sequence: TGTGCCAGCAGCGTGGACTCCTCCACAGATACGCAGTATTTT. It is translated as CASSVDSSTDTQYF.

The rearrangement uses TRBV5-5 and TRBJ1-4; 9 nucleotides line up with TRBD1. The CDR3 extends over 16 amino acids. Germline V gives CDR1 SGHKS, CDR2 YYEKEE (reference sequence). V lost 4 bases and J lost 6; bases outside the gene matches: 10. CDR3 DNA: TGTGCCAGCAGCCAAGCGCTGACAGGGGGTTATGAAAAACTGTTTTTT. It translates to CASSQALTGGYEKLFF.

CDR3 sequence reads: CASSIRRGRAYEQYF. DNA of the CDR3: TGTGCCAGTAGTATCCGGAGGGGCAGGGCCTACGAGCAGTACTTC. The rearrangement uses TRBV19 and TRBJ2-7; D might be TRBD2 (6 bases). CDR3 length: 15 amino acids. V was pared by 3 bases and J by 2 bases, with 14 bases between. Germline V gene lookup returns CDR1 LNHDA and CDR2 SQIVND (reference sequence).

The V call is TRBV28, the J call TRBJ1-1; 7 bases are shared with TRBD1. The CDR3 is made up of 13 amino acids. Germline-derived CDR1 and CDR2 are MDHEN and SYDVKM. The ends lost 5 bases at V and 1 base at J; junction bases unmatched: 1. CDR3 in DNA: TGTGCCAGCAGTCCAGGGGGGAACACTGAAGCTTTCTTT. Translation: CASSPGGNTEAFF.

This chain joins TRBV5-1 and TRBJ2-3; 7 bases are shared with TRBD1. Germline CDR1 reads SGHRS; CDR2 reads YFSETQ. J gave up 0 bases and V 3 bases, and 7 bases lay outside the gene matches. The CDR3 extends over 16 amino acids. The CDR3 DNA follows: TGCGCCAGCAGCTCCGGGACAGATACTAGCACAGATACGCAGTATTTT. Its translation is CASSSGTDTSTDTQYF.

The genes are TRBV13 and TRBJ2-7, with a tentative D call TRBD1 (5 bases). CDR3 length equals 13 residues. Germline CDR1 and CDR2: PRHDT and FYEKMQ (reference sequence). Trimming shortened V by 6 bases and J by 6 bases, and 15 bases separated the two germline ends. The CDR3 loop reads CASSNSRTGEQYF. In DNA form, the CDR3 reads TGTGCCAGCAGTAACTCGCGTACAGGCGAGCAGTACTTC.

The chain is built from TRBV2 and TRBJ1-2; no clear D. The CDR3 is 14 residues long. The germline gives CDR1 SNHLY, CDR2 FYNNEI. V dropped 3 bases and J dropped 2 bases, with 10 bases sitting between them. The CDR3 sequence: CASSESVRNYGYTF. The CDR3 DNA reads TGTGCCAGCAGTGAGTCGGTCAGGAACTATGGCTACACCTTC.

The chain has TRBV29-1 and TRBJ2-1, with TRBD2 identical over 8 bases. Germline values: CDR1 SQVTM, CDR2 ANQGSEA. The CDR3 covers 18 residues. J was trimmed by 6 bases and V by 0 bases; bases with no gene match: 16. This chain's CDR3 is CSVEDTNFGGGLCNEQFF. The CDR3 nucleotides are TGCAGCGTTGAAGATACAAACTTCGGGGGGGGGTTGTGCAATGAGCAGTTCTTC.

The chain joins TRBV6-6 to TRBJ2-3; weak D call: TRBD1 (7 bases). The germline CDR1 and CDR2 sequences are MNHNY and SVGAGI (reference sequence). Trimming took off 2 bases at V and 5 bases at J, with 8 bases between the two ends. The CDR3 length is 13 residues. CDR3 bases: TGTGCCAGCAGTTACCAGGGGGGAGATACGCAGTATTTT. Its protein is CASSYQGGDTQYF.

This chain joins TRBV5-6 and TRBJ2-7, with no clear D. The germline gives CDR1 SGHDT, CDR2 YYEEEE. The germline V and J ends were trimmed by 0 bases and 0 bases, with 7 bases remaining between them. This CDR3 comprises 14 residues. The DNA for the CDR3 is TGTGCCAGCAGCTTGGGTGGCAGCTCCTACGAGCAGTACTTC. Translated: CASSLGGSSYEQYF.

This chain uses TRBV27 with TRBJ1-5; TRBD1 might be the D (5 bases). V lost 8 bases to trimming and J lost 0 bases, with 29 bases between them. The germline V gene encodes CDR1 MNHEY and CDR2 SMNVEV (reference sequence). This CDR3 comprises 20 residues. The CDR3 loop is CASSSLGGASFSYSNQPQHF. The CDR3 region has the DNA TGTGCCAGCTCTTCTCTGGGGGGAGCGTCGTTCTCTTATAGCAATCAGCCCCAGCATTTT.